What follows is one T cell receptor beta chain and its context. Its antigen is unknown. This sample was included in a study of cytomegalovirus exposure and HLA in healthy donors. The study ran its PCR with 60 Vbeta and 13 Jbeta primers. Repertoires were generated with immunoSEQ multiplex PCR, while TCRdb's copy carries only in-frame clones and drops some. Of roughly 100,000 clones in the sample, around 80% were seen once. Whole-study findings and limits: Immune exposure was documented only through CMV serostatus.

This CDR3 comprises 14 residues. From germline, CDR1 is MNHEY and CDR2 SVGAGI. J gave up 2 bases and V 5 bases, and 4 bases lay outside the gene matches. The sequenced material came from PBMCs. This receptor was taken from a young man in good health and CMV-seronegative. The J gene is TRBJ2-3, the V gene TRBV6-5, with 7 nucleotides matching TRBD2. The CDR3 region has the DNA TGTGCCAGCAGTCGGGGGGAGACCACAGATACGCAGTATTTT. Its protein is CASSRGETTDTQYF.